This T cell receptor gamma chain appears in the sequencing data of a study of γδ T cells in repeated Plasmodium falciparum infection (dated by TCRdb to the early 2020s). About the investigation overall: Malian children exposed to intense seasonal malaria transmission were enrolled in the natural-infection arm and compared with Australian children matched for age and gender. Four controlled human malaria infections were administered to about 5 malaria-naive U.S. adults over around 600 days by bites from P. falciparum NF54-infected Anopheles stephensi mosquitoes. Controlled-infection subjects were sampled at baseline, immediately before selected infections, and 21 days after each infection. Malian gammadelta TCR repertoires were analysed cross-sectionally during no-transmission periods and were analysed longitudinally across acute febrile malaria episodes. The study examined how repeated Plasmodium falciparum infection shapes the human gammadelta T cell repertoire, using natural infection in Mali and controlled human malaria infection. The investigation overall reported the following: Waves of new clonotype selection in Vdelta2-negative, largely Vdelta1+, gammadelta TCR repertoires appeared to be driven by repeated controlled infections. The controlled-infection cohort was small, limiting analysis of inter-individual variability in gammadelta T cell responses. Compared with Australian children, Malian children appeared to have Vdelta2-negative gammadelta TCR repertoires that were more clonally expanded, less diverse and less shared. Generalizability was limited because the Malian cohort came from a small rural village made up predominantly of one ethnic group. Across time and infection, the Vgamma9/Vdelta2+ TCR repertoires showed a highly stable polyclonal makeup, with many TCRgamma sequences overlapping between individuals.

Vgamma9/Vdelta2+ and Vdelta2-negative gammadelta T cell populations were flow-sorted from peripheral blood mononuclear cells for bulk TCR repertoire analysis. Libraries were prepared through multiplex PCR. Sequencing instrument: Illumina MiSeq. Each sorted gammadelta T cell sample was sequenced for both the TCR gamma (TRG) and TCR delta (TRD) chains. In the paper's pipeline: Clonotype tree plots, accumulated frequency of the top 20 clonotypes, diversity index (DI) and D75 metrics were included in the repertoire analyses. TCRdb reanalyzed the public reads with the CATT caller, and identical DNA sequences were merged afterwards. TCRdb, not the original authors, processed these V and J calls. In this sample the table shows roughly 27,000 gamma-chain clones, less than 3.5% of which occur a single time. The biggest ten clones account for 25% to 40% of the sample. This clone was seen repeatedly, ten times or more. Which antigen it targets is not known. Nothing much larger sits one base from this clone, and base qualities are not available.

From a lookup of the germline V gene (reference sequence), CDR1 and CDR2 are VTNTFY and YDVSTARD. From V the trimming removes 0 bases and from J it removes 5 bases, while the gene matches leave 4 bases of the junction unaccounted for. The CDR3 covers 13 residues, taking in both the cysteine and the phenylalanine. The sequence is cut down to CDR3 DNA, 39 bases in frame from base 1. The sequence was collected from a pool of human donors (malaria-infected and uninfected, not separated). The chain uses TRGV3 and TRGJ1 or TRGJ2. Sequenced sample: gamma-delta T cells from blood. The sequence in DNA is TGTGCCACCTGGGACAGGGGGGATTATAAGAAACTCTTT. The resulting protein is CATWDRGDYKKLF.